Presented here are 22 T cell receptor beta chains from one specimen sequenced in a study of blood T cell repertoires in COVID-19 (TCRdb year 2020). Library generation was performed with the immunoSEQ multiplex PCR assay. TCRdb's version of the immuneACCESS table is confined to in-frame rearrangements and falls short of the full clone set. An unresolved V gene accounts for under half of the shortfall where checked; the remainder is of unknown origin. The sample table shows roughly 200,000 clones, and roughly 80% are seen once. Roughly 7.9% of the sample goes to the ten largest clones. Sequencing was performed on peripheral blood. Receptor source: an elderly woman with acute or convalescent COVID-19.

This clone has a single count. This sequence joins TRBV19 and TRBJ2-5; D perhaps matches TRBD2 (5 bases). The CDR3 has 12 amino acids. The V and J ends lost 5 bases and 5 bases respectively, with 9 bases between them. Per the germline V gene, CDR1 is LNHDA and CDR2 is SQIVND (reference sequence). The chain's CDR3 is CASSASGETQYF. The CDR3 coding sequence is TGTGCCAGTAGTGCTTCGGGGGAGACCCAGTACTTC.

The chain combines TRBV3-1 (or the pseudogene TRBV3-2) with TRBJ2-5; perhaps TRBD1 as D (6 bases). The CDR3 loop spans 15 amino acids. V was clipped by 4 bases and J by 0 bases, with 12 bases between them. The V gene's germline CDR1 is LGHDT and CDR2 YNNKEL (reference sequence). The CDR3 region is CASSPRGQYQETQYF. CDR3 DNA sequence: TGTGCCAGCAGCCCTCGAGGACAGTACCAAGAGACCCAGTACTTC.

The chain employs TRBV6-5 and TRBJ2-7; D gene ambiguous. The CDR3 contains 11 residues. Germline V gene data show CDR1 as MNHEY and CDR2 as SVGAGI. The V end lost 2 bases, the J end lost 6 bases, and 5 bases lay between the germline ends. The CDR3 bases are TGTGCCAGCAGTTACCTTCTCGAGCAGTACTTC. Its protein is CASSYLLEQYF.

CDR3 DNA sequence: TGTGCCAGCAGCTTGGCCGGGGGGACAGGGGCCGGAACAGATACGCAGTATTTT. Translated: CASSLAGGTGAGTDTQYF. The V gene is TRBV5-5, the J gene TRBJ2-3; 10 bases are a match to TRBD1. CDR3 length equals 18 residues. Per the germline V gene, CDR1 is SGHKS and CDR2 is YYEKEE (reference sequence). The J segment lost 3 bases and the V segment lost 0 bases, leaving 10 bases of the junction unmatched.

The chain has TRBV28 and TRBJ2-7; 7 bases agree with TRBD2. The J segment lost 0 bases and the V segment lost 4 bases, leaving 12 bases of the junction unmatched. The CDR3 spans 17 residues. Germline V gene lookup returns CDR1 MDHEN and CDR2 SYDVKM. In nucleotides, the CDR3 is TGTGCCAGCAGTTCCCCCAGCGAAGCGGGGAGCTCCTACGAGCAGTACTTC. Protein sequence: CASSSPSEAGSSYEQYF. The whole variable domain, filled in from reference TRBV28 and TRBJ2-7, reads DVKVTQSSRYLVKRTGEKVFLECVQDMDHENMFWYRQDPGLGLRLIYFSYDVKMKEKGDIPEGYSVSREKKERFSLILESASTNQTSMYLCASSSPSEAGSSYEQYFGPGTRLTVT.

This clone was observed a handful of times. The V gene is TRBV19, the J gene TRBJ1-3; D is possibly TRBD1 (6 bases). Between the trimmed V and J ends, which lost 7 bases and 0 bases, there was a span of 19 bases. Germline CDR1 is LNHDA and CDR2 is SQIVND (reference sequence). The CDR3 is 17 residues long. Here the CDR3 DNA reads TGTGCCAGTACGGTCGGGACACTAGTCCGCTCTGGAAACACCATATATTTT. This sequence encodes CASTVGTLVRSGNTIYF. The full variable domain, with the rest looked up from reference TRBV19 and TRBJ1-3, is DGGITQSPKYLFRKEGQNVTLSCEQNLNHDAMYWYRQDPGQGLRLIYYSQIVNDFQKGDIAEGYSVSREKKESFPLTVTSAQKNPTAFYLCASTVGTLVRSGNTIYFGEGSWLTVV.

The chain carries TRBV11-2 and TRBJ2-4; D remains unclear. The CDR3 contains 12 residues. The V end was cut by 5 bases, the J end by 8 bases, with 10 bases between. Germline lookup yields CDR1 SGHAT and CDR2 FQNNGV. The CDR3 coding sequence is TGTGCCAGCAGCGAACGAGAAGACATTCAGTACTTC. It is translated as CASSEREDIQYF.

The chain joins TRBV30 to TRBJ1-5; D ambiguous. Between the trimmed V and J ends, which lost 6 bases and 7 bases, there was a span of 13 bases. Germline V gene lookup returns CDR1 GTSNPN and CDR2 SVGIG (reference sequence). This CDR3 is built from 12 residues. The CDR3 spells CACTPSGQPQHF. In DNA, the CDR3 is TGTGCCTGCACACCCTCGGGGCAGCCCCAGCATTTT. Using reference TRBV30 and TRBJ1-5 for the parts outside the CDR3, the full variable domain is SQTIHQWPATLVQPVGSPLSLECTVEGTSNPNLYWYRQAAGRGLQLLFYSVGIGQISSEVPQNLSASRPQDRQFILSSKKLLLSDSGFYLCACTPSGQPQHFGDGTRLSIL.

This clone was picked up one time. Other nucleotide sequences in the sample specify the same CDR3. This chain connects TRBV19 to TRBJ2-3; 7 bases fit TRBD2. The germline CDR1 and CDR2 sequences are LNHDA and SQIVND (reference sequence). The CDR3 is 15 residues long. Germline trimming cut 1 base from V and 0 bases from J; bases unmatched to any gene: 1. The CDR3 here is CASSIGAGSTDTQYF. In DNA form, the CDR3 reads TGTGCCAGTAGTATAGGAGCGGGGAGCACAGATACGCAGTATTTT.

The chain is built from TRBV5-6 and TRBJ2-2; perhaps TRBD2 as D (5 bases). The CDR3 runs 15 residues. V lost 2 bases and J lost 6, with 14 bases in between. Germline lookup yields CDR1 SGHDT and CDR2 YYEEEE. The DNA of the CDR3 is TGTGCCAGCAGCTTCTTGGGTAGGGAGCCCGGGGAGCTGTTTTTT. Amino acids: CASSFLGREPGELFF.

The chain recombines TRBV27 with TRBJ2-1, with D tentatively TRBD1 (6 bases). Germline lookup yields CDR1 MNHEY and CDR2 SMNVEV (reference sequence). V was pared by 7 bases and J by 4 bases, with 8 bases between. This CDR3 has 12 amino acids. CDR3 residues: CASKRGYNEQFF. CDR3 coding DNA: TGTGCCAGCAAGAGGGGGTACAATGAGCAGTTCTTC.

The chain recombines TRBV5-1 with TRBJ2-5; 7 positions match TRBD2. The germline gives CDR1 SGHRS, CDR2 YFSETQ. CDR3 length: 14 residues. V gave up 2 bases and J gave up 4 bases; unmatched junction bases: 5. This CDR3 reads CASSFGGYAETQYF. DNA for the CDR3: TGCGCCAGCAGCTTCGGGGGGTACGCAGAGACCCAGTACTTC.

This clone was picked up a small number of times. The chain recombines TRBV19 with TRBJ1-2; D might be TRBD1 (5 bases). The CDR3 has 15 residues. Germline assignment: CDR1 LNHDA and CDR2 SQIVND (reference sequence). Trimming pared 0 bases from V and 4 bases from J, leaving 12 bases between. For the CDR3, the DNA is TGTGCCAGTAGTATAGACAGGGAGGTTGTCTATGGCTACACCTTC. Amino acids: CASSIDREVVYGYTF.

This chain connects TRBV7-3 to TRBJ1-6; 7 bases align to TRBD1. The CDR3 runs 14 residues. CDR1 and CDR2 (germline): SGHTA, FQGTGA. J was trimmed by 9 bases and V by 2 bases; bases with no gene match: 4. CDR3 sequence reads: CASSLVGGGSPLHF. CDR3 coding DNA: TGTGCCAGCAGCTTAGTAGGGGGCGGTTCACCCCTCCACTTT.

J is TRBJ1-5 and V is TRBV6-5; maybe TRBD1 (6 bases). The CDR3 spans 14 residues. Germline values: CDR1 MNHEY, CDR2 SVGAGI. V lost 7 bases to trimming and J lost 2 bases, with 12 bases between them. CDR3 sequence reads: CASTAGGGNQPQHF. DNA for the CDR3: TGTGCCAGCACTGCGGGGGGCGGCAATCAGCCCCAGCATTTT.

This chain links TRBV15 with TRBJ2-2, with D perhaps TRBD2 (5 bases). This CDR3 is 14 amino acids long. V was shortened by 3 bases and J by 5 bases, with 10 bases between the two germline ends. Germline V gene lookup returns CDR1 LNHNV and CDR2 YYDKDF (reference sequence). The CDR3, as DNA: TGTGCCACCAGCAGTATGTCGGGGACCGGGGAGCTGTTTTTT. This codes for CATSSMSGTGELFF.

This clone was counted between two and nine times. The V and J genes are TRBV14 and TRBJ2-5; 11 bases align to TRBD1. The CDR3 runs to 15 residues. Trimming took 4 bases from V and 5 from J; bases not matched to a gene: 6. Germline V gene data show CDR1 as SGHDN and CDR2 as FVKESK. The DNA of the CDR3 is TGTGCCAGCAGCCTAGGACAGGGGGCGCTTGAGACCCAGTACTTC. This translates into CASSLGQGALETQYF.

This chain connects TRBV5-5 to TRBJ1-5, with 9 bases fitting TRBD1. CDR3 length: 17 residues. The V gene's germline CDR1 is SGHKS and CDR2 YYEKEE (reference sequence). Germline trimming cut 2 bases from V and 2 bases from J; bases unmatched to any gene: 8. The CDR3 protein is CASSLSVTGGGNQPQHF. In nucleotides, the CDR3 is TGTGCCAGCAGCTTAAGCGTGACAGGGGGAGGCAATCAGCCCCAGCATTTT.

The chain links TRBV3-1 (or the pseudogene TRBV3-2) to TRBJ2-2; no clear D gene. CDR1 and CDR2 (germline): LGHDT, YNNKEL (reference sequence). V shed 2 bases and J shed 5 bases, with 3 bases lying between them. The CDR3 is made up of 12 amino acids. CDR3 DNA sequence: TGTGCCAGCAGCCAACAAACCGGGGAGCTGTTTTTT. Encoded protein: CASSQQTGELFF.

This chain connects TRBV3-1 (or the pseudogene TRBV3-2) to TRBJ2-5; D gene unclear. Per germline, CDR1 LGHDT and CDR2 YNNKEL (reference sequence). V shed 1 base and J shed 0 bases, with 12 bases lying between them. This CDR3 spans 16 amino acids. CDR3 DNA sequence: TGTGCCAGCAGCCAAGGAGCAATCACGTACCAAGAGACCCAGTACTTC. Translating it yields CASSQGAITYQETQYF.

The chain is built from TRBV6-6 and TRBJ1-3; no definite D call. The germline V and J ends were trimmed by 2 bases and 2 bases, with 13 bases remaining between them. The CDR3 totals 16 residues. Germline V gives CDR1 MNHNY, CDR2 SVGAGI (reference sequence). CDR3 residues: CASSYTRGETGNTIYF. In nucleotides, the CDR3 is TGTGCCAGCAGTTACACCCGAGGCGAAACTGGAAACACCATATATTTT.

This CDR3 is CSASPGRGPGNTIYF. DNA of the CDR3: TGCAGTGCTAGTCCCGGCAGGGGGCCTGGAAACACCATATATTTT. The V and J genes are TRBV20-1 and TRBJ1-3; 8 nucleotides agree with TRBD1. V shed 3 bases and J 2 bases; nucleotides not matched to a gene: 6. The CDR3 runs 15 residues. Germline V gene sequence: CDR1 DFQATT, CDR2 SNEGSKA (reference sequence).